The 22 T cell receptor beta chains given below trace back to one sample, sequenced in a study of shared clonotypes between healthy human individuals. Profiled with immunoSEQ multiplex PCR; TCRdb holds only in-frame clones, not every one. The table has 150,000 to 200,000 clones, 90% to 95% seen once. The sample taken for sequencing was naive CD4+ T cells sorted from blood. This sample's subset: CD45RA+ positively selected. Source of these receptors: a woman aged 25-40 years in good health.

The J gene is TRBJ2-1, the V gene TRBV11-2; D is perhaps TRBD1 (6 bases). Germline assignment: CDR1 SGHAT and CDR2 FQNNGV. This CDR3 region has 15 residues. Trimming removed 1 base from V and 6 bases from J, with 13 bases in between. This CDR3 is CASSLVRGSLNEQFF. Here the CDR3 DNA reads TGTGCCAGCAGCTTAGTAAGGGGGAGTCTCAATGAGCAGTTCTTC.

The chain uses TRBV6-6 and TRBJ2-7; D is ambiguous. The V end was cut by 2 bases, the J end by 0 bases, with 8 bases between. The CDR3 covers 14 residues. Germline CDR1 and CDR2: MNHNY and SVGAGI (reference sequence). This CDR3 is CASSYPGRSYEQYF. The CDR3 bases are TGTGCCAGCAGTTACCCCGGCCGCTCCTACGAGCAGTACTTC.

This chain uses TRBV6-1 with TRBJ2-2; the D is unclear. Trimming took 7 bases from V and 0 from J, leaving 9 bases between them. The CDR3 extends over 14 amino acids. Germline CDR1 reads MNHNS; CDR2 reads SASEGT. CDR3 sequence (DNA): TGTGCCAGCACTGTATTCGCGAACACCGGGGAGCTGTTTTTT. Its translation: CASTVFANTGELFF.

The J gene is TRBJ2-7, the V gene TRBV14; a weak D match, TRBD2 (5 bases). CDR3 length: 15 residues. V dropped 1 base and J dropped 1 base, with 11 bases sitting between them. Per germline, CDR1 SGHDN and CDR2 FVKESK. The CDR3 is CASSQALALSYEQYF. The CDR3 DNA reads as TGTGCCAGCAGCCAAGCATTAGCGCTGTCCTACGAGCAGTACTTC.

V usage is TRBV27 and J usage is TRBJ2-1, with 7 bases that match TRBD2. The CDR3 loop spans 18 amino acids. The germline CDR1 and CDR2 sequences are MNHEY and SMNVEV (reference sequence). V lost 2 bases, J lost 0 bases, and 10 bases stayed unmatched. CDR3 residues: CASSLTPYSGSSYNEQFF. The CDR3 nucleotides are TGTGCCAGCAGTTTAACACCGTATAGCGGGTCCTCCTACAATGAGCAGTTCTTC.

This sequence joins TRBV19 and TRBJ2-7; D is possibly TRBD2 (6 bases). The CDR3 runs 14 residues. V lost 0 bases and J lost 0, with 6 bases in between. Germline CDR1 and CDR2: LNHDA and SQIVND (reference sequence). CDR3 DNA: TGTGCCAGTAGTATAGAACTAGCCTCCTACGAGCAGTACTTC. Amino acids: CASSIELASYEQYF.

The genes are TRBV28 and TRBJ1-5, with D possibly matching TRBD1 (6 bases). CDR3 length equals 14 residues. Germline V gene lookup returns CDR1 MDHEN and CDR2 SYDVKM. V gave up 8 bases and J gave up 6 bases, with 17 bases separating them. This CDR3 reads CASVGTPWRQPQHF. In nucleotides, the CDR3 is TGTGCCAGCGTAGGGACACCGTGGCGTCAGCCCCAGCATTTT.

The rearrangement joins TRBV5-1 to TRBJ1-2; TRBD1 matches at 8 bases. CDR1 and CDR2 from the germline V gene are SGHRS and YFSETQ. CDR3 length: 15 residues. V trimming: 0 bases; J trimming: 4 bases; junction bases outside the gene matches: 5. CDR3 coding DNA: TGCGCCAGCAGCTTGGGGACCGGGACAGGCTATGGCTACACCTTC. Protein product: CASSLGTGTGYGYTF.

The V and J genes are TRBV11-1 and TRBJ2-5, with D perhaps matching TRBD1 or TRBD2 (6 bases each). The germline CDR1 and CDR2 sequences are SGHAT and FQDESV (reference sequence). Between the trimmed V and J ends, which lost 5 bases and 11 bases, there was a span of 18 bases. The CDR3 loop spans 13 amino acids. As DNA, the CDR3 is TGTGCCAGCAGCCGTATCGGGGGCACAGAGCAGTACTTC. This translates into CASSRIGGTEQYF.

The chain employs TRBV4-1 and TRBJ2-5; either TRBD1 or TRBD2 may supply D (5 bases each). V was pared by 2 bases and J by 1 base, with 11 bases between. CDR3 length: 15 residues. Germline CDR1 MGHRA, CDR2 YSYEKL. For the CDR3, the DNA is TGCGCCAGCAGCCAACCGGGACGGAGCCAAGAGACCCAGTACTTC. It codes for CASSQPGRSQETQYF.

The V gene is TRBV28, the J gene TRBJ1-4; TRBD1 matches at 11 bases. In germline, CDR1 is MDHEN, CDR2 SYDVKM. After removal of 7 bases from V and 1 base from J, the junction contained 8 bases not matched to a gene. The CDR3 is 17 amino acids. The CDR3 DNA reads as TGTGCCAGCACCTACACGGGACAGGGGGTAACTAATGAAAAACTGTTTTTT. Residues: CASTYTGQGVTNEKLFF.

The V call is TRBV7-2, the J call TRBJ1-1; D unresolved. The V end was cut by 5 bases, the J end by 4 bases, with 17 bases between. The CDR3 totals 15 residues. Per germline, CDR1 SGHTA and CDR2 FQGNSA. Here the CDR3 DNA reads TGTGCCAGCAGCCAGCGAGCGGATATGGGCACTGAAGCTTTCTTT. This gives the protein CASSQRADMGTEAFF. Using reference TRBV7-2 and TRBJ1-1 for the parts outside the CDR3, the full variable domain is GAGVSQSPSNKVTEKGKDVELRCDPISGHTALYWYRQSLGQGLEFLIYFQGNSAPDKSGLPSDRFSAERTGGSVSTLTIQRTQQEDSAVYLCASSQRADMGTEAFFGQGTRLTVV.

V is TRBV10-3 and J is TRBJ2-1, with 13 bases lining up with TRBD2. V shed 4 bases, J shed 7 bases, and the junction held 16 bases outside the gene matches. Germline-derived CDR1 and CDR2 are ENHRY and SYGVKD. The length of the CDR3 is 19 residues. As DNA, the CDR3 is TGTGCCATCAGTGCACCTCCCGGACTAGCGGGAGTAATGGAGAATGAGCAGTTCTTC. Translated: CAISAPPGLAGVMENEQFF.

Notes on this clone: Other DNA sequences within the sample encode an identical CDR3. The chain combines TRBV6-1 with TRBJ1-2; D call uncertain. The CDR3 spans 12 residues. V gave up 1 base and J gave up 5 bases, with 5 bases separating them. The germline V gene has CDR1 MNHNS and CDR2 SASEGT. This CDR3 is CASSEGRYGYTF. Written as DNA, the CDR3 is TGTGCCAGCAGTGAAGGCCGATATGGCTACACCTTC.

The J gene is TRBJ1-1, the V gene TRBV27; D is possibly TRBD1 (6 bases). Germline CDR1 is MNHEY and CDR2 is SMNVEV (reference sequence). V shed 2 bases and J shed 0 bases, with 10 bases lying between them. CDR3 size: 15 residues. Here the CDR3 reads CASSLLDRVNTEAFF. CDR3 DNA sequence: TGTGCCAGCAGTTTACTGGACAGAGTGAACACTGAAGCTTTCTTT.

The chain combines TRBV13 with TRBJ2-1; D is ambiguous. Germline V gene data show CDR1 as PRHDT and CDR2 as FYEKMQ (reference sequence). The germline V and J ends were trimmed by 4 bases and 10 bases, with 8 bases remaining between them. The CDR3 has 11 amino acids. Here the CDR3 reads CASSYHREQFF. The CDR3, as DNA: TGTGCCAGCAGCTACCATCGCGAGCAGTTCTTC.

This rearrangement joins TRBV30 to TRBJ1-2, with TRBD1 as a possible D gene (6 bases). The V and J ends lost 0 bases and 8 bases respectively, with 13 bases between them. Per the germline V gene, CDR1 is GTSNPN and CDR2 is SVGIG (reference sequence). The CDR3 sequence is 13 residues long. The CDR3 DNA reads as TGTGCCTGGAGTGTACTGGGGGGGCGAGGCTACACCTTC. As protein: CAWSVLGGRGYTF.

V and J are TRBV19 and TRBJ1-2; D is perhaps TRBD1 (5 bases). Germline V lookup: CDR1 LNHDA, CDR2 SQIVND (reference sequence). Trimming removed 5 bases at V and 3 bases at J, with 10 bases between. The CDR3 has 13 amino acids. In DNA, the CDR3 is TGTGCCAGTAGTCGACAGATCGACTATGGCTACACCTTC. This codes for CASSRQIDYGYTF.

The V gene is TRBV5-4, the J gene TRBJ2-2, with 11 positions matching TRBD2. The trim removed 0 bases at V and 4 bases at J, leaving 5 bases unmatched. Looked up from germline, CDR1 is SGHNT and CDR2 is YYREEE (reference sequence). This CDR3 contains 17 residues. The CDR3 here is CASSLGSGRAVTGELFF. The CDR3 DNA sequence: TGTGCCAGCAGCTTGGGTAGCGGGAGGGCAGTCACCGGGGAGCTGTTTTTT.

The chain uses TRBV2 and TRBJ2-6, with no clear D. V lost 7 bases to trimming and J lost 2 bases, with 18 bases between them. Germline V lookup: CDR1 SNHLY, CDR2 FYNNEI. This CDR3 comprises 17 residues. This CDR3 reads CASKPSDGQAGANVLTF. In DNA, the CDR3 is TGTGCCAGCAAACCATCGGACGGCCAAGCTGGGGCCAACGTCCTGACTTTC.

The chain carries TRBV30 and TRBJ1-4, with D perhaps matching TRBD1 (5 bases). Trimming stripped 3 bases from V and 5 bases from J, with 16 bases between. This CDR3 has 15 amino acids. Germline V gene data show CDR1 as GTSNPN and CDR2 as SVGIG (reference sequence). In DNA form, the CDR3 reads TGTGCCTGGAGGTCGCCCGACAGCTACAATGAAAAACTGTTTTTT. It is translated as CAWRSPDSYNEKLFF. The full variable domain, with the rest looked up from reference TRBV30 and TRBJ1-4, is SQTIHQWPATLVQPVGSPLSLECTVEGTSNPNLYWYRQAAGRGLQLLFYSVGIGQISSEVPQNLSASRPQDRQFILSSKKLLLSDSGFYLCAWRSPDSYNEKLFFGSGTQLSVL.

This rearrangement joins TRBV19 to TRBJ1-1; TRBD1 is a possible D gene (6 bases). Between the trimmed V and J ends, which lost 3 bases and 0 bases, there was a span of 14 bases. There are 16 residues in the CDR3. Germline values: CDR1 LNHDA, CDR2 SQIVND (reference sequence). CDR3 sequence reads: CASSMGTKGMNTEAFF. The CDR3 region has the DNA TGTGCCAGTAGTATGGGGACAAAAGGCATGAACACTGAAGCTTTCTTT.